The 22 T cell receptor beta chains reported below all come from one sample, sequenced in a study of cytomegalovirus exposure and HLA in healthy donors. Profiling relied on immunoSEQ multiplex PCR, and the TCRdb table lists in-frame clones only, not all of them. This sample carries tens of thousands of clones, 90% to 95% of them seen once, and the ten largest clones take around 1.1%. The specimen sequenced was PBMCs. The receptors shown here come from a woman aged 25-40 years in good health and CMV-seropositive.

The chain combines TRBV27 with TRBJ2-2, with D unclear. V was shortened by 7 bases and J by 6 bases, with 9 bases between the two germline ends. This CDR3 is built from 12 residues. From germline, CDR1 is MNHEY and CDR2 SMNVEV (reference sequence). This chain's CDR3 is CASTPPSGELFF. For the CDR3, the DNA is TGTGCCAGCACCCCCCCATCCGGGGAGCTGTTTTTT.

As concerns this clone: The same CDR3 arises from other DNA sequences in this sample as well. The CDR3 nucleotides read TGTGCCAGCAGCCCCGGACAGGGACCATACGAGCAGTACTTC. This translates into CASSPGQGPYEQYF. The chain is built from TRBV7-2 and TRBJ2-7, with TRBD1 matching over 8 bases. With V trimmed by 5 bases and J by 4 bases, 7 bases remained unmatched. CDR1 SGHTA and CDR2 FQGNSA come from the germline V gene. The CDR3 loop spans 14 amino acids.

The J gene is TRBJ2-5, the V gene TRBV19, with 10 positions matching TRBD1. This CDR3 is built from 15 residues. CDR1 and CDR2 (germline): LNHDA, SQIVND (reference sequence). V shed 6 bases, J shed 4 bases, and the junction held 8 bases outside the gene matches. CDR3 amino acids: CASSPGTGAGETQYF. CDR3 bases: TGTGCCAGTAGCCCGGGGACAGGGGCGGGAGAGACCCAGTACTTC.

The chain employs TRBV7-3 and TRBJ2-1; TRBD2 matches at 10 bases. Trimming cost V 5 bases and J 9 bases; bases outside gene matches: 10. Germline CDR1 and CDR2: SGHTA and FQGTGA. The CDR3 loop spans 15 amino acids. This CDR3 is CASSTRAGGPGEQFF. CDR3 DNA sequence: TGTGCCAGCAGCACCCGAGCGGGAGGGCCGGGTGAGCAGTTCTTC.

The V call is TRBV29-1, the J call TRBJ2-3; maybe TRBD2 (5 bases). From germline, CDR1 is SQVTM and CDR2 ANQGSEA. The CDR3 spans 14 residues. V lost 4 bases, J lost 0 bases, and 11 bases lay in between. In DNA, the CDR3 is TGCAGCGTTGTACGTGGGAGTAGCACAGATACGCAGTATTTT. It codes for CSVVRGSSTDTQYF.

This rearrangement joins TRBV6-6 to TRBJ2-7, with 8 bases identical to TRBD1. Germline V gene data show CDR1 as MNHNY and CDR2 as SVGAGI (reference sequence). This CDR3 contains 14 residues. With V trimmed by 4 bases and J by 3 bases, 5 bases remained unmatched. The CDR3 sequence is CASSLTGEYYEQYF. In DNA, the CDR3 is TGTGCCAGCAGTTTGACAGGGGAATACTACGAGCAGTACTTC.

V and J are TRBV4-3 and TRBJ1-3; 8 bases are a match to TRBD1. This CDR3 has 16 amino acids. Trimming took 0 bases from V and 3 from J; bases not matched to a gene: 4. Germline CDR1 LGHNA, CDR2 YSLEER. CDR3 in DNA: TGCGCCAGCAGCCAAGACGGACAGGGCGATGGAAACACCATATATTTT. Translating it yields CASSQDGQGDGNTIYF.

The chain joins TRBV28 to TRBJ2-1; 11 nucleotides line up with TRBD2. J lost 4 bases, V lost 6 bases, and 11 bases had no gene match. Germline values: CDR1 MDHEN, CDR2 SYDVKM. The CDR3 has 17 amino acids. The CDR3 spells CASRYPPSGRSYNEQFF. CDR3 sequence (DNA): TGTGCCAGCAGGTACCCACCTAGCGGGAGGTCTTACAATGAGCAGTTCTTC.

V is TRBV29-1 and J is TRBJ1-2; D unresolved. The V gene's germline CDR1 is SQVTM and CDR2 ANQGSEA. Trimming pared 3 bases from V and 4 bases from J, leaving 3 bases between. The CDR3 totals 10 residues. Written as DNA, the CDR3 is TGCAGCGTTGATAGCTATGGCTACACCTTC. Its protein is CSVDSYGYTF.

V and J are TRBV7-3 and TRBJ2-1; 9 bases agree with TRBD2. The CDR3 is made up of 16 amino acids. CDR1 SGHTA and CDR2 FQGTGA come from the germline V gene. V trimming: 1 base; J trimming: 0 bases; junction bases outside the gene matches: 1. CDR3 DNA: TGTGCCAGCAGCTTAAGTAGCGGGAGCTCCTACAATGAGCAGTTCTTC. Translation: CASSLSSGSSYNEQFF. The complete variable domain, with remaining parts taken from reference TRBV7-3 and TRBJ2-1, reads GAGVSQTPSNKVTEKGKYVELRCDPISGHTALYWYRQSLGQGPEFLIYFQGTGAADDSGLPNDRFFAVRPEGSVSTLKIQRTERGDSAVYLCASSLSSGSSYNEQFFGPGTRLTVL.

V gene TRBV7-8 combines with J gene TRBJ2-5, with 8 bases identical to TRBD1. This CDR3 spans 14 amino acids. Unmatched junction bases numbered 5, after V lost 4 bases and J lost 4 bases. Germline-derived CDR1 and CDR2 are SGHVS and FQNEAQ. The CDR3 reads CASSYLDRGETQYF. DNA for the CDR3: TGTGCCAGCAGCTACCTCGACAGGGGAGAGACCCAGTACTTC.

This clone is a singleton in its sample. V and J are TRBV7-8 and TRBJ2-5; D is possibly TRBD2 (5 bases). The CDR3 sequence is 11 residues long. V lost 5 bases and J lost 5, with 6 bases in between. Germline lookup yields CDR1 SGHVS and CDR2 FQNEAQ. In DNA, the CDR3 is TGTGCCAGCAGCGAGCGGGAGACCCAGTACTTC. Translating it yields CASSERETQYF.

The chain recombines TRBV7-2 with TRBJ2-1, with a tentative D call TRBD2 (6 bases). The CDR3 covers 15 residues. V lost 5 bases and J lost 7, with 18 bases in between. Germline-derived CDR1 and CDR2 are SGHTA and FQGNSA. CDR3 bases: TGTGCCAGCAGCGGAGTCGGGAGTGTAAAAAATGAGCAGTTCTTC. Residues: CASSGVGSVKNEQFF.

The chain combines TRBV7-8 with TRBJ1-4; 8 nucleotides match TRBD1. V shed 2 bases and J 8 bases; nucleotides not matched to a gene: 4. The germline CDR1 and CDR2 sequences are SGHVS and FQNEAQ. The CDR3 totals 14 residues. CDR3 DNA sequence: TGTGCCAGCAGCTTACAGGGGGCCGGCGAAAAACTGTTTTTT. It yields the protein CASSLQGAGEKLFF.

The CDR3 reads CASSLGRRGLYEQYF. The DNA of the CDR3 is TGTGCCAGCAGTTTAGGAAGGAGGGGGCTCTACGAGCAGTACTTC. V usage is TRBV28 and J usage is TRBJ2-7; a possible D gene is TRBD1 (7 bases). The length of the CDR3 is 15 residues. Germline CDR1 and CDR2: MDHEN and SYDVKM. Trimming shortened V by 2 bases and J by 3 bases, and 14 bases separated the two germline ends.

J is TRBJ2-7 and V is TRBV4-1, with TRBD2 matching 10 bases. CDR1 is MGHRA and CDR2 is YSYEKL in the germline V gene. CDR3 length: 16 amino acids. V gave up 1 base and J gave up 5 bases; unmatched junction bases: 8. DNA for the CDR3: TGCGCCAGCAGCCAAGCCCCCCTAGCGGGGGAGGACGAGCAGTACTTC. This encodes CASSQAPLAGEDEQYF.

The genes are TRBV18 and TRBJ1-1, with 8 positions matching TRBD1. The CDR3 has 15 residues. Germline V CDR1 and CDR2: KGHSH, LQKENI. With V trimmed by 5 bases and J by 0 bases, 5 bases remained unmatched. CDR3 protein: CASSIGQGLNTEAFF. The CDR3 nucleotides are TGTGCCAGCTCAATAGGACAGGGATTGAACACTGAAGCTTTCTTT. Looking up the rest from reference TRBV18 and TRBJ1-1 gives the full variable domain: NAGVMQNPRHLVRRRGQEARLRCSPMKGHSHVYWYRQLPEEGLKFMVYLQKENIIDESGMPKERFSAEFPKEGPSILRIQQVVRGDSAAYFCASSIGQGLNTEAFFGQGTRLTVV.

A few counts support this clone. The chain couples TRBV10-2 to TRBJ1-5; TRBD1 matches 7 bases. Looked up from germline, CDR1 is WSHSY and CDR2 is SAAADI. Unmatched junction bases numbered 6, after V lost 6 bases and J lost 4 bases. This CDR3 comprises 14 residues. This CDR3 reads CASRTGSGNQPQHF. CDR3 in DNA: TGCGCCAGCAGGACAGGGAGCGGGAATCAGCCCCAGCATTTT.

V usage is TRBV6-5 and J usage is TRBJ2-3; a possible D gene is TRBD2 (5 bases). Germline lookup yields CDR1 MNHEY and CDR2 SVGAGI. Deletions cut 4 bases from V and 4 bases from J, with 12 bases between. This CDR3 has 14 amino acids. The CDR3 DNA reads as TGTGCCAGCAGTTCGCCTAGCTTACCAGATACGCAGTATTTT. It translates to CASSSPSLPDTQYF.

The chain employs TRBV13 and TRBJ1-1; TRBD1 agrees at 7 bases. V gave up 5 bases and J gave up 5 bases; unmatched junction bases: 8. From germline, CDR1 is PRHDT and CDR2 FYEKMQ (reference sequence). The CDR3 is made up of 14 amino acids. CDR3 in amino acids: CASSQTGAETEAFF. The CDR3 DNA reads as TGTGCCAGCAGCCAAACAGGGGCTGAGACTGAAGCTTTCTTT.

The chain carries TRBV11-2 and TRBJ1-2; no definite D call. This CDR3 contains 13 residues. V lost 8 bases and J 5 bases, leaving 15 bases between the germline ends. CDR1 and CDR2 (germline): SGHAT, FQNNGV. This chain's CDR3 is CASSEGPDYGYTF. CDR3 in DNA: TGTGCCAGCTCGGAGGGCCCAGATTATGGCTACACCTTC.

The chain has TRBV11-1 and TRBJ2-5; 9 bases are shared with TRBD1. Germline CDR1 SGHAT, CDR2 FQDESV (reference sequence). This CDR3 spans 18 amino acids. V was clipped by 1 base and J by 2 bases; unmatched bases: 11. This CDR3 is CASSLVWNRGPGQETQYF. The DNA for the CDR3 is TGTGCCAGCAGCTTAGTTTGGAACAGGGGGCCTGGTCAAGAGACCCAGTACTTC.